The following is a T cell receptor beta chain sequence with its context. Assay: immunoSEQ multiplex PCR; the TCRdb copy retains only in-frame clones and omits some. The table lists 390,000 or so clones, roughly 90% of them singletons, with under 4% in the top ten. The sample originates from a study of blood T cell repertoires in COVID-19. About the study: The United States, Italy and Spain were the sources of the acute and convalescent COVID-19 samples. From T cells, B-cell-depleted T cells, or PBMCs came the material, which was cDNA or gDNA.

The CDR3 has 15 residues. The J segment lost 8 bases and the V segment lost 5 bases, leaving 13 bases of the junction unmatched. Germline V CDR1 and CDR2: SGHVS, FNYEAQ. The chain links TRBV7-6 to TRBJ1-2, with 8 bases identical to TRBD1. The sample consisted of peripheral blood. The TCR was taken from a woman in her twenties or thirties with COVID-19, enrolled during active disease. The CDR3 DNA is TGTGCCAGCAGCCCAGAGGCAGGGGGCGCGGGGGGCTACACCTTC. Translating it yields CASSPEAGGAGGYTF.